The rows below give T cell receptor beta chains drawn from one sample of a study of cytomegalovirus exposure and HLA in healthy donors. This table comes from immunoSEQ multiplex PCR, and its TCRdb copy is limited to in-frame clones, with some not included. Here the sample spans under 200,000 clones, around 77% being singletons. The sequenced sample consisted of PBMCs. These receptors were obtained from a woman aged 25 to 45 in good health and CMV-seronegative. CDR3s include the opening cysteine and the closing phenylalanine or tryptophan. Fields, in order: J gene, D gene, V gene, clone size, CDR3 DNA, CDR3 protein. The D gene is left open where the match is weak. Size values are once, few and many counts, or a class for expanded clones, and some rows have none.

j_gene: TRBJ2-3
d_gene: .
v_gene: TRBV19
abundance: .
CDR3nt: TGTGCCAGTAGTATAGCAGGGGTGGCAGATACGCAGTATTTT
CDR3aa: CASSIAGVADTQYF

j_gene: TRBJ2-2
d_gene: TRBD2
v_gene: TRBV7-7
abundance: .
CDR3nt: TGTGCTAGCACCCTTCTAGCGGGGGGGTTGGGCGGGGAGCTGTTTTTT
CDR3aa: CASTLLAGGLGGELFF

j_gene: TRBJ1-2
d_gene: TRBD1
v_gene: TRBV6-6
abundance: .
CDR3nt: TGTGCCAGCAGTTCCCAGGGACAGGGGGCGGCGGCCTTC
CDR3aa: CASSSQGQGAAAF

j_gene: TRBJ1-2
d_gene: TRBD1
v_gene: TRBV7-2
abundance: .
CDR3nt: TGTGCCAGGCGTACCCCACAGGGGACTAACTATGGCTACACCTTC
CDR3aa: CARRTPQGTNYGYTF

j_gene: TRBJ2-5
d_gene: TRBD2
v_gene: TRBV7-8
abundance: .
CDR3nt: TGTGCCAGTTGCCCCTTTAGCGGGGGTGAGTCGGGGACCCAGTACTTC
CDR3aa: CASCPFSGGESGTQYF

j_gene: TRBJ2-2
d_gene: .
v_gene: TRBV5-1
abundance: few
CDR3nt: TGCGCCAGCAGAAACATAATGAACACCGGGGAGCTGTTTTTT
CDR3aa: CASRNIMNTGELFF

j_gene: TRBJ1-4
d_gene: .
v_gene: TRBV28
abundance: once
CDR3nt: TGTGCCAGCAGTTTTATGGGGGCTTCAACTAATGAAAAACTGTTTTTT
CDR3aa: CASSFMGASTNEKLFF

j_gene: TRBJ1-5
d_gene: TRBD1
v_gene: TRBV6-1
abundance: .
CDR3nt: TGTGCCAGCAGTGAAGGGACAGGGATTAGCAATCAGCCCCAGCATTTT
CDR3aa: CASSEGTGISNQPQHF

j_gene: TRBJ1-2
d_gene: .
v_gene: TRBV7-9
abundance: .
CDR3nt: TGTGCCAGCAGCTTAGCGCTTTCAGCTAACTATGGCTACACCTTC
CDR3aa: CASSLALSANYGYTF

j_gene: TRBJ1-1
d_gene: .
v_gene: TRBV19
abundance: .
CDR3nt: TGTGCCAGTTGTTTCAGGGAGGGTACAGCTGAAGCTTTCTTT
CDR3aa: CASCFREGTAEAFF

j_gene: TRBJ2-1
d_gene: .
v_gene: TRBV19
abundance: .
CDR3nt: TGTGCCAGTAGTACGGGATCCAACTCCTACAATGAGCAGTTCTTC
CDR3aa: CASSTGSNSYNEQFF

j_gene: TRBJ1-4
d_gene: .
v_gene: TRBV2
abundance: .
CDR3nt: TGTGCCAGCAATGGAGGGTACGAAAAACTGTTTTTT
CDR3aa: CASNGGYEKLFF

j_gene: TRBJ2-3
d_gene: .
v_gene: TRBV2
abundance: .
CDR3nt: TGTGCCAGCAGTGATGGAGGGCCTCCAGATACGCAGTATTTT
CDR3aa: CASSDGGPPDTQYF

j_gene: TRBJ2-7
d_gene: TRBD2
v_gene: TRBV5-1
abundance: .
CDR3nt: TGCGCCAGCAGCTTGTCCGGGAGGAGGGACGAGCAGTACTTC
CDR3aa: CASSLSGRRDEQYF

j_gene: TRBJ2-1
d_gene: TRBD2
v_gene: TRBV14
abundance: .
CDR3nt: TGTGCCAGCAGCCATTTAGCGGGGCAATTCAATGAGCAGTTCTTC
CDR3aa: CASSHLAGQFNEQFF

j_gene: TRBJ2-7
d_gene: TRBD2
v_gene: TRBV27
abundance: .
CDR3nt: TGTGCCAGCAGTTTATCAGCGGGATACGAGCAGTACTTC
CDR3aa: CASSLSAGYEQYF

j_gene: TRBJ1-1
d_gene: TRBD1
v_gene: TRBV10-3
abundance: .
CDR3nt: TGTGCCATCAGTGAGGGACAGGGGACTGAAGCTTTCTTT
CDR3aa: CAISEGQGTEAFF